This T cell receptor (beta chain) was identified in a study of shared clonotypes between healthy human individuals (dated by TCRdb to 2018 to 2020). Broadly, across the study: The cohort comprised a couple of women and a few men aged 18 to 49 years. Per donor, leukapheresis produced somewhere between about 0.9 and 10 billion PBMCs. To increase sequencing depth and limit assay-specific biases, TCR repertoire library preparation and sequencing were carried out by different laboratories using diverse techniques. The study deeply sequenced blood TCR repertoires of five healthy adults to estimate repertoire size and the extent of clonotype sharing between individuals. Here is what the overall study found, with its caveats: Pairwise subsampling led to the expectation that sequencing depth would affect the degree of clonotype sharing among donors. Because the study included a small number of donors, the genetic and exposure-history diversity represented was limited. Only blood was sampled, and tissue TCR repertoires likely differ from those in blood.

The germline V gene provides CDR1 SGHVS and CDR2 FNYEAQ. Cut back by 5 bases and 4 bases, the V and J ends lie 11 bases apart. The CDR3 goes from the cysteine to the phenylalanine over 13 residues. Only CDR3 DNA remains: 39 bases, in frame from the first base. Worth noting for this clone: This receptor's antigen is unknown. One base away there is no much larger clone; base qualities are not given.

Using the deep immunoSEQ assay, TCR CDR3 regions were amplified from genomic DNA by multiplex PCR. For each cell subset, the extracted genomic DNA was distributed evenly across all wells of several immunoSEQ 96-well plates, and each plate served as one replicate. For unsorted PBMC, around 330 ng genomic DNA, equal to roughly 33,000 T cell genomes, was loaded into each replicate PCR. Unsorted PBMC genomic DNA was sequenced across ten immunoSEQ deep assay plates. Purified libraries were measured with a Qubit 3.0 fluorometer, size-checked on a Bioanalyzer 2100, and measured again with the KAPA Library Quantification kit. Every immunoSEQ 96-well plate was sequenced on a separate single-read 150-cycle Illumina NextSeq 550 flow cell. The original methods were these. Because the immunoSEQ output held only junctional sequences and lacked quality scores, the filtering could not match the filtering applied to full-length reads. Sequences were annotated with PyIR, a Python wrapper for IgBLAST v1.9, and V/J genes and CDR3 were assigned using IMGT germline references. Reads with weak V/J assignments (E-value above 1e-6), missing CDR3, stop codons, out-of-frame junctions, or ambiguous translated residues were removed. V3J clonotypes were defined as sequences sharing the same inferred V gene, J gene, and CDR3 amino acid sequence. To compute the percentage overlap between repertoires, the number of shared unique clonotypes was divided by the size of the smaller repertoire. Repertoire richness was assessed with RTK rarefaction, the Chao1 estimator, and Recon v2.1 estimates of unobserved clonotypes. What TCRdb holds here is the immuneACCESS table cut down to in-frame rearrangements. Part of the clones is not present; checked against another copy, under half of the missing clones reflect an unresolved V gene, and the others are unexplained. V and J calls and clone size are given by that table; D and trimming were obtained from the DNA. The sample profile shows 450,000 to 650,000 clones; around 77% of them were found once. The ten largest clonotypes hold approximately 12% of the sample.

The donors were healthy, HIV-negative adults with no recently reported acute infections or vaccinations. Every donor was a Caucasian adult living in Nashville, Tennessee, USA. For unsorted samples, 85 million to 100 million PBMCs were counted, and genomic DNA was extracted using the QIAamp DNA Blood Mini kit. Blood was obtained by leukapheresis, after which PBMCs were separated by Ficoll-Histopaque density gradient centrifugation and cryopreserved in liquid nitrogen vapor phase. The rearranged segments are TRBV7-6 and TRBJ1-2; the D gene remains uncertain. This sequence originates from a woman between 35 and 50 years old in good health. Some clones in this sample may be carry-over from other donors' samples. Sequenced material: PBMCs. CDR3 sequence: CASSPQSRYGYTF. The nucleotides are TGTGCCAGCAGCCCACAAAGTCGCTATGGCTACACCTTC.